Below, 27 T cell receptor beta chains from the same sample are listed, as sequenced in a study of T-cell memory formation after mild COVID-19. From the 5' RACE reads, TCRdb called clonotypes with MiXCR, one entry per CDR3 protein. The sample consists of about 350,000 distinct CDR3 sequences, roughly 19% of them appearing once. The material sequenced was PBMCs or a T cell subset sorted from them (not recorded which). All receptors come from a man between 18 and 35 years old who had mild COVID-19 (a few samples of this study predate the infection). Cell type and time point are not known.

This clonotype appeared a single time. V usage is TRBV4-1 and J usage is TRBJ1-6, with 7 bases that match TRBD1. V dropped 5 bases and J dropped 0; count of bases not matched to a gene: 10. Germline lookup yields CDR1 MGHRA and CDR2 YSYEKL. This CDR3 spans 18 amino acids. CDR3 bases: TGCGCCAGCAGCTCCCCCGGACAGGCAAGCTCCTATAATTCACCCCTCCACTTT. Translating gives CASSSPGQASSYNSPLHF.

This clonotype was counted a few times. The gene calls are TRBV18 and TRBJ2-1; 7 nucleotides match TRBD2. V gave up 3 bases and J gave up 9 bases; unmatched junction bases: 11. This CDR3 spans 15 amino acids. In germline, CDR1 is KGHSH, CDR2 LQKENI. The CDR3 bases are TGTGCCAGCTCACCGGAGGCTAGCGGTCGGGGTGAGCAGTTCTTC. Translation: CASSPEASGRGEQFF.

The rearrangement joins TRBV12-3 or TRBV12-4 to TRBJ2-7; 10 bases align to TRBD2. After removal of 5 bases from V and 3 bases from J, the junction contained 7 bases not matched to a gene. This CDR3 has 15 residues. CDR3 DNA sequence: TGTGCCAGCAGTCGGGGGACTAGCGTGAACTACGAGCAGTACTTC. Encoded protein: CASSRGTSVNYEQYF.

Details on this clonotype: The junction departs from germline at one end; a sequencing error may be responsible. In DNA, the CDR3 is TGTGCCAGCAGTGACCCCGGCAGTAGAGGGGAAAAACTTTTTTTT. It specifies CASSDPGSRGEKLFF. The rearrangement links TRBV2 to TRBJ1-4; TRBD1 might be the D (5 bases). The length of the CDR3 is 15 residues. Germline V gene data show CDR1 as SNHLY and CDR2 as FYNNEI.

This clonotype was observed a few times. This chain joins TRBV5-1 and TRBJ2-3; unclear D gene. V was shortened by 0 bases and J by 5 bases, with 10 bases between the two germline ends. Germline-derived CDR1 and CDR2 are SGHRS and YFSETQ. This CDR3 is 14 amino acids long. In DNA, the CDR3 is TGCGCCAGCAGCTTGGTTTACCGTGGAGATACGCAGTATTTT. It codes for CASSLVYRGDTQYF. Looking up the rest from reference TRBV5-1 and TRBJ2-3 gives the full variable domain: KAGVTQTPRYLIKTRGQQVTLSCSPISGHRSVSWYQQTPGQGLQFLFEYFSETQRNKGNFPGRFSGRQFSNSRSEMNVSTLELGDSALYLCASSLVYRGDTQYFGPGTRLTVL.

The V gene is TRBV23-1, the J gene TRBJ2-7; possibly TRBD2 for D (6 bases). TRBV23-1 counts as an open reading frame of uncertain function. Between the trimmed V and J ends, which lost 4 bases and 2 bases, there was a span of 15 bases. The length of the CDR3 is 15 residues. CDR3 in amino acids: CASSPGVHATYEQYF. CDR3 coding DNA: TGCGCCAGCAGTCCGGGAGTCCACGCAACCTACGAGCAGTACTTC.

This clonotype was observed a handful of times. The chain carries TRBV20-1 and TRBJ1-4; unclear D gene. The V end was cut by 2 bases, the J end by 8 bases, with 15 bases between. The CDR3 length is 14 residues. Per the germline V gene, CDR1 is DFQATT and CDR2 is SNEGSKA (reference sequence). The CDR3, as DNA: TGCAGTGCTAGAACGGGGTTCGAGGAAGAAAAACTGTTTTTT. Protein product: CSARTGFEEEKLFF.

This clonotype was seen a few times. The CDR3 DNA reads TGCGCCAGCACGATAGAACAGGATCCATCGGGTGAGCAGTTCTTC. The encoded protein is CASTIEQDPSGEQFF. This rearrangement joins TRBV23-1 to TRBJ2-1, with D perhaps TRBD1 (5 bases). TRBV23-1 is an ORF, with its function uncertain. V lost 7 bases and J 9 bases, leaving 22 bases between the germline ends. The CDR3 contains 15 residues.

This chain links TRBV7-9 with TRBJ1-2; TRBD1 matches 8 bases. V dropped 5 bases and J dropped 4; count of bases not matched to a gene: 6. The germline V gene encodes CDR1 SEHNR and CDR2 FQNEAQ (reference sequence). This CDR3 contains 14 residues. DNA for the CDR3: TGTGCCAGCAGCCGTACAGGGGGTGGCTATGGCTACACCTTC. Its translation is CASSRTGGGYGYTF.

This clonotype was seen more than once but under ten times. The rearrangement uses TRBV11-2 and TRBJ2-1; TRBD1 matches at 7 bases. The trim removed 1 base at V and 8 bases at J, leaving 5 bases unmatched. This CDR3 has 14 residues. Germline V gene lookup returns CDR1 SGHAT and CDR2 FQNNGV. The chain's CDR3 is CASSLGGGKYEQFF. In nucleotides, the CDR3 is TGTGCCAGCAGCTTAGGAGGGGGCAAGTATGAGCAGTTCTTC.

This clonotype was recorded many times. This chain connects TRBV2 to TRBJ1-4; 11 positions match TRBD1. Trimming took 6 bases from V and 4 from J; bases not matched to a gene: 1. The CDR3 contains 14 residues. Germline values: CDR1 SNHLY, CDR2 FYNNEI. The CDR3 DNA sequence: TGTGCCAGCAGGGGGACAGGGGGTAATGAAAAACTGTTTTTT. Translated, it gives CASRGTGGNEKLFF.

This clonotype occurred many times. The chain links TRBV29-1 to TRBJ2-5; 7 bases align to TRBD2. CDR3 length equals 14 residues. J was trimmed by 4 bases and V by 3 bases; bases with no gene match: 8. Germline CDR1 is SQVTM and CDR2 is ANQGSEA. CDR3 in DNA: TGCAGCGTTGAGTCTAGCGGCCTCGGAGAGACCCAGTACTTC. Amino acids: CSVESSGLGETQYF.

This clonotype was observed a handful of times. This sequence joins TRBV4-3 and TRBJ1-4; D is undetermined. Trimming pared 4 bases from V and 0 bases from J, leaving 15 bases between. The CDR3 consists of 17 residues. Germline loops: CDR1 LGHNA, CDR2 YSLEER. In nucleotides, the CDR3 is TGCGCCAGCAGCCGAGAGATACCGCTTGCAACTAATGAAAAACTGTTTTTT. Translating it yields CASSREIPLATNEKLFF.

This clonotype was seen only a few times. The chain uses TRBV20-1 and TRBJ1-2, with D possibly being TRBD1 (5 bases). The V end was cut by 5 bases, the J end by 6 bases, with 16 bases between. CDR1 DFQATT and CDR2 SNEGSKA come from the germline V gene (reference sequence). The CDR3 sequence is 13 residues long. In nucleotides, the CDR3 is TGCAGTGCTCCCGCCCAGGGATCCCATGGCTACACCTTC. Protein product: CSAPAQGSHGYTF.

This chain connects TRBV12-3 or TRBV12-4 to TRBJ1-1, with TRBD1 as a possible D gene (6 bases). This CDR3 has 17 residues. V lost 0 bases to trimming and J lost 4 bases, with 18 bases between them. The CDR3 coding sequence is TGTGCCAGCAGTTTAGCCCCAAGGACAGATTGGAGCACTGAAGCTTTCTTT. The encoded protein is CASSLAPRTDWSTEAFF.

This clonotype was seen more than once but under ten times. The V gene is TRBV5-8, the J gene TRBJ2-7, with a weak D call TRBD2 (5 bases). Trimming stripped 0 bases from V and 0 bases from J, with 10 bases between. Germline CDR1 SGHTS, CDR2 YDEGEE. This CDR3 has 15 residues. For the CDR3, the DNA is TGTGCCAGCAGCTTGGACGCGGGTCTCTCCTACGAGCAGTACTTC. Its translation: CASSLDAGLSYEQYF.

A few counts support this clonotype. This sequence joins TRBV19 and TRBJ1-3, with D hard to call. V shed 4 bases and J shed 0 bases, with 13 bases lying between them. Germline loops: CDR1 LNHDA, CDR2 SQIVND (reference sequence). The CDR3 extends over 16 amino acids. In nucleotides, the CDR3 is TGTGCCAGTAGTACTCTTTCGGACCTCTCTGGAAACACCATATATTTT. It is translated as CASSTLSDLSGNTIYF.

This clonotype was observed a handful of times. The chain has TRBV4-1 and TRBJ2-1, with TRBD1 matching over 8 bases. Trimming took 0 bases from V and 1 from J; bases not matched to a gene: 8. CDR1 MGHRA and CDR2 YSYEKL come from the germline V gene. The CDR3 contains 18 residues. The chain's CDR3 is CASSQEPPQGASYNEQFF. The CDR3 region has the DNA TGCGCCAGCAGCCAAGAGCCGCCCCAGGGGGCATCCTACAATGAGCAGTTCTTC.

The V and J genes are TRBV15 and TRBJ1-1; no definite D call. Germline-derived CDR1 and CDR2 are LNHNV and YYDKDF (reference sequence). Trimming removed 0 bases at V and 0 bases at J, with 5 bases between. The CDR3 consists of 14 residues. Here the CDR3 reads CATSRDGVNTEAFF. CDR3 in DNA: TGTGCCACCAGCAGAGATGGGGTGAACACTGAAGCTTTCTTT. The full variable domain, completed using reference TRBV15 and TRBJ1-1, is DAMVIQNPRYQVTQFGKPVTLSCSQTLNHNVMYWYQQKSSQAPKLLFHYYDKDFNNEADTPDNFQSRRPNTSFCFLDIRSPGLGDTAMYLCATSRDGVNTEAFFGQGTRLTVV.

This clonotype has a handful of counts. The chain couples TRBV6-2 or TRBV6-3 to TRBJ2-2; D is ambiguous. V was trimmed by 7 bases and J by 6 bases, leaving 6 bases between them. Germline V gene lookup returns CDR1 MNHEY and CDR2 SVGEGT. The CDR3 has 11 amino acids. The CDR3 reads CASTFAGELFF. CDR3 in DNA: TGTGCCAGCACCTTCGCCGGGGAGCTGTTTTTT.

The rearrangement joins TRBV12-3 or TRBV12-4 to TRBJ1-1; D not resolved. The CDR3 contains 15 residues. Trimming stripped 6 bases from V and 0 bases from J, with 14 bases between. The CDR3 spells CASRGRTVMNTEAFF. CDR3 DNA: TGTGCCAGCAGGGGAAGGACTGTCATGAACACTGAAGCTTTCTTT.

This clonotype has more than one count but fewer than ten. The chain recombines TRBV20-1 with TRBJ1-1, with D unclear. CDR1 is DFQATT and CDR2 is SNEGSKA in the germline V gene (reference sequence). V was trimmed by 5 bases and J by 7 bases, leaving 14 bases between them. This CDR3 is built from 12 residues. The CDR3 spells CSARSGFDEAFF. The CDR3 coding sequence is TGCAGTGCTCGCTCGGGATTTGATGAAGCTTTCTTT.

The V gene is TRBV7-9, the J gene TRBJ2-1; 7 bases line up with TRBD1. Germline-derived CDR1 and CDR2 are SEHNR and FQNEAQ (reference sequence). J was trimmed by 13 bases and V by 5 bases; bases with no gene match: 8. The CDR3 extends over 12 amino acids. The CDR3 coding sequence is TGTGCCAGCAGCACAAGGGACAGCAATCAGTTCTTC. Protein: CASSTRDSNQFF.

This clonotype was picked up a small number of times. This rearrangement joins TRBV18 to TRBJ2-5, with D possibly matching TRBD2 (7 bases). Germline-derived CDR1 and CDR2 are KGHSH and LQKENI. V was pared by 3 bases and J by 4 bases, with 12 bases between. The CDR3 has 14 residues. Here the CDR3 DNA reads TGTGCCAGCTCACCGGGCGGGGGCGGAGAGACCCAGTACTTC. It encodes CASSPGGGGETQYF.

This clonotype was detected only a few times. The gene calls are TRBV6-2 or TRBV6-3 and TRBJ1-1; D gene uncertain. Germline V gene sequence: CDR1 MNHEY, CDR2 SVGEGT. V shed 6 bases and J shed 8 bases, with 13 bases lying between them. CDR3 length equals 12 residues. Here the CDR3 reads CASSRSGQEAFF. The CDR3 bases are TGTGCCAGCAGCCGATCTGGGCAGGAAGCTTTCTTT.

V gene TRBV29-1 combines with J gene TRBJ1-2; D is possibly TRBD1 (5 bases). From germline, CDR1 is SQVTM and CDR2 ANQGSEA. The CDR3 totals 12 residues. Trimming left V 1 base short and J 8 bases short, with 11 bases between. The CDR3 region has the DNA TGCAGCGTTGAAGGGCGACAGCGGGGCTACACCTTC. It codes for CSVEGRQRGYTF.

The chain recombines TRBV4-3 with TRBJ2-5; D unresolved. CDR1 and CDR2 (germline): LGHNA, YSLEER. The CDR3 sequence is 15 residues long. Trimming shortened V by 1 base and J by 5 bases, and 14 bases separated the two germline ends. CDR3 nucleotide sequence: TGCGCCAGCAGCCAAGGCGTCGAAGGGTTTGAGACCCAGTACTTC. The encoded protein is CASSQGVEGFETQYF.